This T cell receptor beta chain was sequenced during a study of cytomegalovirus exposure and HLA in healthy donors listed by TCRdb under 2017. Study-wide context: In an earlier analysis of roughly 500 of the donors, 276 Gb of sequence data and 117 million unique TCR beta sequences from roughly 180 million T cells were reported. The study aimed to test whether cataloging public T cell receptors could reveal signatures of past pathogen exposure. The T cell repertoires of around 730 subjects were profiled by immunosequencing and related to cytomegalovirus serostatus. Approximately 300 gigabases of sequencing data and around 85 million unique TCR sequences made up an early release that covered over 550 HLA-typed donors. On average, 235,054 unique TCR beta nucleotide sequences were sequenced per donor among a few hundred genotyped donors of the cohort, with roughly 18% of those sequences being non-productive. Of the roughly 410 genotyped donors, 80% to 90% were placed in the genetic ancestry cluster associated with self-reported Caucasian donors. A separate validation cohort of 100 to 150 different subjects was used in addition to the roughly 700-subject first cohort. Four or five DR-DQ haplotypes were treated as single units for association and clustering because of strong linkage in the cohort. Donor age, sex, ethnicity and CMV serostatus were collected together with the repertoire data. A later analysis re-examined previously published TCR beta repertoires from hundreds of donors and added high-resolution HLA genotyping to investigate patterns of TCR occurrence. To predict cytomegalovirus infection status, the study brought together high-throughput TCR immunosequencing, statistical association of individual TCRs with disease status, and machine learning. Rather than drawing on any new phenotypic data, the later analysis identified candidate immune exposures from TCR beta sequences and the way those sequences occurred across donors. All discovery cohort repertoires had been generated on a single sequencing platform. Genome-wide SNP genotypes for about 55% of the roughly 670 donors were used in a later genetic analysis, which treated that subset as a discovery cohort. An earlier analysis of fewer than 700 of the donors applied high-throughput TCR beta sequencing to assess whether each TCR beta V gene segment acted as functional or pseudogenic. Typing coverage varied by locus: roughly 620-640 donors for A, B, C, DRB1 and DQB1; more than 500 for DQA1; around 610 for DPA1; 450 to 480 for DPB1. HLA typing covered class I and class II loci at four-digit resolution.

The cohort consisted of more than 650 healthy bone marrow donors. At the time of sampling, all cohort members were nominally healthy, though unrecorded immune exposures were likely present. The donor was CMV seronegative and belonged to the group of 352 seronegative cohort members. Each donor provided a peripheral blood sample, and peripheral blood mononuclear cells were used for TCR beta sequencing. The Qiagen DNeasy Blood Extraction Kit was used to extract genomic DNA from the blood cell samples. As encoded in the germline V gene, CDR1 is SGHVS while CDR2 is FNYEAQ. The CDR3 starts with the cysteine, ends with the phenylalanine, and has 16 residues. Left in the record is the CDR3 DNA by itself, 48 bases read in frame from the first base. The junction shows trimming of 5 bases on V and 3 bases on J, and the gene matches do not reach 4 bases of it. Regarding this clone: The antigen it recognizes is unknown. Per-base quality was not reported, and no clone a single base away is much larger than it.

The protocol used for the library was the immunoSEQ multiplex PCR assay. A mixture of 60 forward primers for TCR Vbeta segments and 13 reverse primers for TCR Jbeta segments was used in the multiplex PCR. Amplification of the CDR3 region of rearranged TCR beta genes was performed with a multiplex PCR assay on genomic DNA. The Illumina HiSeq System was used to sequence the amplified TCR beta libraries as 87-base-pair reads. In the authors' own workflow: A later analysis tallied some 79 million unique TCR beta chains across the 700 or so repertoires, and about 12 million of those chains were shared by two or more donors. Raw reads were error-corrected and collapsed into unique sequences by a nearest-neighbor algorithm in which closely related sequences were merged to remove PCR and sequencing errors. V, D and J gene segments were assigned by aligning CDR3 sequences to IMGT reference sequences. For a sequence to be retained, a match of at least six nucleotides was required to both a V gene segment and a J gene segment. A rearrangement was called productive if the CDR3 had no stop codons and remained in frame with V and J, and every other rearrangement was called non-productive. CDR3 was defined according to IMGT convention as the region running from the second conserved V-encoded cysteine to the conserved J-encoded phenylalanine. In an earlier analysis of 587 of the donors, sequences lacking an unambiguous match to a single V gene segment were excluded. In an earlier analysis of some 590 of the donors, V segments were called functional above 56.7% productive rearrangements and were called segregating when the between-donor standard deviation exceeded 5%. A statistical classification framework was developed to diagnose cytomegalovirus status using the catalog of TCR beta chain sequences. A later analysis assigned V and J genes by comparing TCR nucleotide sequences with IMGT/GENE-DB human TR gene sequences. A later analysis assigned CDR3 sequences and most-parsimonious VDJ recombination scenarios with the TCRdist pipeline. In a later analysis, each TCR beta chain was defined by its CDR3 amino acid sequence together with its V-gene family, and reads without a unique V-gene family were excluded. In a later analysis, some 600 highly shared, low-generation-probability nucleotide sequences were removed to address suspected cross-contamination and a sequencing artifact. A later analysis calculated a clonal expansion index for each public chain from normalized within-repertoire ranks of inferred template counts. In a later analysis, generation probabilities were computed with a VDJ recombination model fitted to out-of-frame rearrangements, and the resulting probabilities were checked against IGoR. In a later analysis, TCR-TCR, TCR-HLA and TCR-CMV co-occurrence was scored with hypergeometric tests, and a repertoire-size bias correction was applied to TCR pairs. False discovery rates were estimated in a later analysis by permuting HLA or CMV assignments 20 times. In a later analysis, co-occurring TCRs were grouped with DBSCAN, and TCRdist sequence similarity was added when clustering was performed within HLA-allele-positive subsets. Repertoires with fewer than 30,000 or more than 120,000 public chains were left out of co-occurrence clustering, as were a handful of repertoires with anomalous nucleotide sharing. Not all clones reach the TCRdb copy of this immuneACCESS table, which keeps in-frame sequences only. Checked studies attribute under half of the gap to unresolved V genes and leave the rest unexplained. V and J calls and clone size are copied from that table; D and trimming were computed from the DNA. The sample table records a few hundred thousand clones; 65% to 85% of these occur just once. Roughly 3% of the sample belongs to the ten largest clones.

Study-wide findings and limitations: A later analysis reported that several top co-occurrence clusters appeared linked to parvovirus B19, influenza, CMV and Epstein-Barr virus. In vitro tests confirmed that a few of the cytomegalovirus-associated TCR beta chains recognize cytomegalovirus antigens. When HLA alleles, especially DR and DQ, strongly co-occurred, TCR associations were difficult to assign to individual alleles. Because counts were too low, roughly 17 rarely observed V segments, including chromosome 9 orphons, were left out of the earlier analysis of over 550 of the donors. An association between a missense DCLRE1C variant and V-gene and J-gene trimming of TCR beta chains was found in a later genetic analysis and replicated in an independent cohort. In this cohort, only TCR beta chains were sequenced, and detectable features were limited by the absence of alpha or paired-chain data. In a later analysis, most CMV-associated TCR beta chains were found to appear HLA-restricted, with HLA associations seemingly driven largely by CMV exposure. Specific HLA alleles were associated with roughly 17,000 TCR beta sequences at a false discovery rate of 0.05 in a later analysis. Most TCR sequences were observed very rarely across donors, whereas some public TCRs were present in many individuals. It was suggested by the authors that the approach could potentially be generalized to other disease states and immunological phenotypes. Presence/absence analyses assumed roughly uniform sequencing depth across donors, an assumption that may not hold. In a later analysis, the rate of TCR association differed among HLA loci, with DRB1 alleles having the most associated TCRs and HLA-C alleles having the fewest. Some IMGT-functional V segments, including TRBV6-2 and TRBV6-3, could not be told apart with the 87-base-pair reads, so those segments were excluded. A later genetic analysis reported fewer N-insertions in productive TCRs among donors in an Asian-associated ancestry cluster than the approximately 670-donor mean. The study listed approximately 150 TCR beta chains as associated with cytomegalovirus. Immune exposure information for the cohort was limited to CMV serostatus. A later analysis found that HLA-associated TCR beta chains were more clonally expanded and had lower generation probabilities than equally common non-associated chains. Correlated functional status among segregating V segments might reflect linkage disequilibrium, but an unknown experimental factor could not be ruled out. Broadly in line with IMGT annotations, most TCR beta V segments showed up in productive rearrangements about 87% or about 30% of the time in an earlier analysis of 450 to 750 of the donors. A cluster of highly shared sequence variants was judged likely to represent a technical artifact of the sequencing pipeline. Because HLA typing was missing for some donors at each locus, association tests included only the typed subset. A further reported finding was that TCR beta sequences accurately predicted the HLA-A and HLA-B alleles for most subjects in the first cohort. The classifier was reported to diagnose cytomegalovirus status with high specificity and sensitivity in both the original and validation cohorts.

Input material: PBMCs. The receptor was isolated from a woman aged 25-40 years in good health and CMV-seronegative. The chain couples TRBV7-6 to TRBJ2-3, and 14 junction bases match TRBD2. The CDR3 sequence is CASSPGLAGVTDTQYF. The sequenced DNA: TGTGCCAGCAGCCCGGGACTAGCGGGAGTTACAGATACGCAGTATTTT.